This TCR beta chain is drawn from a study of human T cells and chemical hapten exposure. Looking at the study overall: The study sensitized with 2% DPC on a roughly 2 cm by roughly 2 cm patch of upper inner arm skin. Study-wide results and limits: Significantly greater numbers of large CDR3 similarity clusters came from expanded TCRs than from controls.

Stated time point: pre-sensitization, week 0. Regarding treatment: therapeutic diphenylcyclopropenone sensitization with weekly scalp DPC. The template was total RNA from unfractionated whole blood. In the authors' methods: A per-sample median of approximately 100,000 TCRs was observed, with a range of about 23,224 to 750,000. TCRdb reanalysed the RACE reads using MiXCR and keeps one entry per CDR3 protein. TCRdb, rather than the study authors, made the V and J calls. The table lists about 270,000 distinct CDR3 sequences, around 7.7% of them singletons, with about 1.1% in the top ten. Trimming at V came to 6 bases and at J to 5 bases, leaving 9 bases not matched to a gene. The CDR3 length is 13 residues. CDR1 is SQVTM, CDR2 ANQGSEA, per germline. The table lists this clonotype with many counts. As yet, its antigen is unknown.

This sequence was found in a man between 18 and 29 years old with alopecia areata. Some clones in this sample may be carry-over from other donors' samples. Material: whole blood, obtained in connection with sensitization to the hapten diphenylcyclopropenone (DPC). The chain employs TRBV29-1 and TRBJ2-5; TRBD1 aligns across 7 bases. The CDR3 loop is CSVRQGFVETQYF. The CDR3 nucleotides read TGCAGCGTCAGACAGGGATTTGTCGAGACCCAGTACTTC.